Shown below are 24 T cell receptor beta chains from a single sample sequenced in a study of blood T cell repertoires in COVID-19. The protocol was immunoSEQ multiplex PCR, while the TCRdb copy is restricted to in-frame clones and leaves out a portion. The data contain 60,000 to 70,000 clones, roughly 88% of them singletons. Sequenced sample: peripheral blood. All receptors come from a woman in her sixties or seventies with acute or convalescent COVID-19.

This clone has only one observation. The chain combines TRBV6-5 with TRBJ1-3; 9 nucleotides match TRBD1. The length of the CDR3 is 16 residues. V dropped 4 bases and J dropped 4; count of bases not matched to a gene: 8. Germline lookup yields CDR1 MNHEY and CDR2 SVGAGI. CDR3 nucleotide sequence: TGTGCCAGCAGTTTGGGGACAGGGTCAGGAGGAAACACCATATATTTT. Its translation: CASSLGTGSGGNTIYF.

This clone appeared a single time. This chain uses TRBV29-1 with TRBJ2-3, with 9 nucleotides matching TRBD1. The V and J ends lost 5 bases and 5 bases, in that order; junction bases with no gene match: 8. The CDR3 runs 14 residues. Germline CDR1 SQVTM, CDR2 ANQGSEA. The DNA of the CDR3 is TGCAGCGTTCCTACAGGGGGCGTGGGAGATACGCAGTATTTT. It encodes CSVPTGGVGDTQYF.

This chain joins TRBV6-1 and TRBJ2-3, with 9 nucleotides matching TRBD1. V lost 0 bases and J lost 7; bases outside the gene matches: 8. Germline CDR1 reads MNHNS; CDR2 reads SASEGT. The CDR3 is 16 residues long. The CDR3 nucleotides are TGTGCCAGCAGTGAAGCATCCGGGACAGGGTTTTATACGCAGTATTTT. As protein: CASSEASGTGFYTQYF.

This chain links TRBV5-1 with TRBJ2-2; tentative D call: TRBD2 (6 bases). Trimming cost V 4 bases and J 7 bases, with 17 bases left between them. This CDR3 comprises 15 residues. The V gene's germline CDR1 is SGHRS and CDR2 YFSETQ. CDR3 sequence: CASSPPGGAGGELFF. The CDR3 DNA is TGCGCCAGCAGCCCCCCCGGGGGAGCGGGCGGGGAGCTGTTTTTT. The entire variable domain, with the rest obtained from reference TRBV5-1 and TRBJ2-2, is as follows: KAGVTQTPRYLIKTRGQQVTLSCSPISGHRSVSWYQQTPGQGLQFLFEYFSETQRNKGNFPGRFSGRQFSNSRSEMNVSTLELGDSALYLCASSPPGGAGGELFFGEGSRLTVL.

The chain uses TRBV28 and TRBJ2-3; possible D gene TRBD1, 5 bases. The CDR3 is 13 amino acids. Germline CDR1 MDHEN, CDR2 SYDVKM. V was clipped by 8 bases and J by 3 bases, with 12 bases between them. CDR3 sequence reads: CASEGRATDTQYF. In DNA, the CDR3 is TGTGCCAGCGAAGGCAGGGCGACAGATACGCAGTATTTT.

The genes are TRBV6-4 and TRBJ2-1, with D perhaps TRBD1 (5 bases). The CDR3 loop spans 14 amino acids. Trimming took off 0 bases at V and 7 bases at J, with 10 bases between the two ends. Germline V gene lookup returns CDR1 MRHNA and CDR2 SNTAGT. The CDR3, as DNA: TGTGCCAGCAGTGACTCGGCAGGGTCGAATGAGCAGTTCTTC. It is translated as CASSDSAGSNEQFF.

The V call is TRBV10-1, the J call TRBJ2-1; TRBD2 agrees at 8 bases. The CDR3 extends over 15 amino acids. Germline V gives CDR1 WNHNN, CDR2 SYGVQD (reference sequence). Trimming took 3 bases from V and 4 from J; bases not matched to a gene: 5. The CDR3 nucleotides are TGCGCCAGCAGTGAAGGACGGGAGGGTTACAATGAGCAGTTCTTC. This gives the protein CASSEGREGYNEQFF.

This clone has a single count. The chain joins TRBV5-4 to TRBJ2-1; 10 nucleotides agree with TRBD2. V shed 4 bases, J shed 7 bases, and the junction held 11 bases outside the gene matches. The CDR3 spans 16 residues. CDR1 SGHNT and CDR2 YYREEE come from the germline V gene (reference sequence). Here the CDR3 reads CASSPDPSGSRNEQFF. In DNA, the CDR3 is TGTGCCAGCAGCCCAGACCCTAGCGGGAGTAGGAATGAGCAGTTCTTC.

The rearrangement uses TRBV7-2 and TRBJ2-7; maybe TRBD2 (6 bases). V lost 4 bases and J 0 bases, leaving 22 bases between the germline ends. This CDR3 has 18 amino acids. CDR1 is SGHTA and CDR2 is FQGNSA in the germline V gene. CDR3 amino acids: CASSSGGWRDESSYEQYV. CDR3 bases: TGTGCCAGCAGCTCCGGGGGTTGGCGGGACGAAAGCTCCTACGAGCAGTACGTC.

The J gene is TRBJ2-1, the V gene TRBV10-3; 9 nucleotides match TRBD2. CDR1 is ENHRY and CDR2 is SYGVKD in the germline V gene. The CDR3 length is 14 residues. The V and J ends lost 3 bases and 10 bases, in that order; junction bases with no gene match: 7. In DNA form, the CDR3 reads TGTGCCATCAGTGATCCTGGCGGGAGGGGAGAGCAGTTCTTC. This sequence encodes CAISDPGGRGEQFF.

J is TRBJ1-2 and V is TRBV5-4; 8 positions match TRBD1. This CDR3 region has 15 residues. The trim removed 3 bases at V and 7 bases at J, leaving 11 bases unmatched. The germline V gene has CDR1 SGHNT and CDR2 YYREEE (reference sequence). CDR3 region: CASSSLPDRVGGYTF. CDR3 DNA: TGTGCCAGCAGCTCCCTCCCGGACAGGGTCGGTGGCTACACCTTC.

This sequence joins TRBV2 and TRBJ1-2; D is unclear. Deletions cut 0 bases from V and 1 base from J, with 6 bases between. From germline, CDR1 is SNHLY and CDR2 FYNNEI. The CDR3 length is 14 residues. The DNA of the CDR3 is TGTGCCAGCAGTGAAGCGCCAGTTAACTATGGCTACACCTTC. Its protein product is CASSEAPVNYGYTF. Full variable domain (remainder filled in from reference TRBV2 and TRBJ1-2): EPEVTQTPSHQVTQMGQEVILRCVPISNHLYFYWYRQILGQKVEFLVSFYNNEISEKSEIFDDQFSVERPDGSNFTLKIRSTKLEDSAMYFCASSEAPVNYGYTFGSGTRLTVV.

This clone was counted once. This chain links TRBV4-1 with TRBJ2-3, with TRBD2 matching 9 bases. The CDR3 covers 17 residues. From germline, CDR1 is MGHRA and CDR2 YSYEKL. The V gene end was trimmed by 0 bases and the J gene end by 0 bases; junction bases not matched to a gene: 4. The CDR3 region is CASSQDFLAGSTDTQYF. For the CDR3, the DNA is TGCGCCAGCAGCCAAGATTTCCTAGCGGGGAGCACAGATACGCAGTATTTT.

The chain links TRBV7-9 to TRBJ2-1; D perhaps matches TRBD1 (7 bases). Germline loops: CDR1 SEHNR, CDR2 FQNEAQ (reference sequence). CDR3 length: 14 amino acids. V gave up 5 bases and J gave up 8 bases, with 16 bases separating them. The CDR3: CASSPTEGAYEQFF. The CDR3, as DNA: TGTGCCAGCAGCCCGACGGAGGGGGCCTATGAGCAGTTCTTC.

The V and J genes are TRBV2 and TRBJ1-5; D is perhaps TRBD1 (5 bases). The V end was cut by 3 bases, the J end by 6 bases, with 12 bases between. The CDR3 extends over 14 amino acids. Germline V lookup: CDR1 SNHLY, CDR2 FYNNEI. The CDR3 sequence: CASSEGQGGQPQHF. Here the CDR3 DNA reads TGTGCCAGCAGTGAGGGGCAGGGAGGTCAGCCCCAGCATTTT.

This sequence joins TRBV24-1 and TRBJ2-2; a weak D match, TRBD1 (6 bases). This CDR3 comprises 15 residues. The V end lost 7 bases, the J end lost 2 bases, and 13 bases lay between the germline ends. Germline V CDR1 and CDR2: KGHDR, SFDVKD. CDR3 in amino acids: CATRGTRINTGELFF. CDR3 bases: TGTGCCACCAGGGGGACACGGATTAACACCGGGGAGCTGTTTTTT.

The V call is TRBV19, the J call TRBJ1-2; a possible D gene is TRBD1 (6 bases). The V gene's germline CDR1 is LNHDA and CDR2 SQIVND (reference sequence). V was pared by 7 bases and J by 7 bases, with 19 bases between. CDR3 size: 14 residues. The CDR3 bases are TGTGCCAGTACCCCCAGGTCGGGGGGCTCTGGCTACACCTTC. It yields the protein CASTPRSGGSGYTF.

V is TRBV19 and J is TRBJ1-2; 7 nucleotides align to TRBD1. Germline lookup yields CDR1 LNHDA and CDR2 SQIVND (reference sequence). This CDR3 region has 14 residues. V shed 5 bases and J 4 bases; nucleotides not matched to a gene: 7. CDR3 region: CASSARTGSYGYTF. In DNA, the CDR3 is TGTGCCAGTAGTGCCCGGACAGGAAGCTATGGCTACACCTTC.

This clone was seen only once. This chain links TRBV19 with TRBJ1-5; D is undetermined. This CDR3 is 14 amino acids long. V shed 6 bases and J shed 0 bases, with 9 bases lying between them. CDR1 is LNHDA, CDR2 SQIVND, per germline (reference sequence). CDR3 nucleotides: TGTGCCAGTAGGACTACAAATAGCAATCAGCCCCAGCATTTT. Protein sequence: CASRTTNSNQPQHF. Based on the CDR3 plus reference TRBV19 and TRBJ1-5, the full variable domain is DGGITQSPKYLFRKEGQNVTLSCEQNLNHDAMYWYRQDPGQGLRLIYYSQIVNDFQKGDIAEGYSVSREKKESFPLTVTSAQKNPTAFYLCASRTTNSNQPQHFGDGTRLSIL.

The chain couples TRBV5-1 to TRBJ2-6, with 8 bases matching TRBD1. This CDR3 contains 17 residues. V shed 5 bases, J shed 0 bases, and the junction held 7 bases outside the gene matches. CDR1 is SGHRS, CDR2 YFSETQ, per germline. In DNA form, the CDR3 reads TGCGCCAGCAGTCCGACAGGGGCGTCCTCTGGGGCCAACGTCCTGACTTTC. This encodes CASSPTGASSGANVLTF.

The chain joins TRBV5-4 to TRBJ1-4; 8 nucleotides agree with TRBD1. The CDR3 contains 16 residues. Germline assignment: CDR1 SGHNT and CDR2 YYREEE (reference sequence). J lost 5 bases, V lost 2 bases, and 8 bases had no gene match. Written as DNA, the CDR3 is TGTGCCAGCAGCTTAGGTTCCAGGACAGGGAATGAAAAACTGTTTTTT. This codes for CASSLGSRTGNEKLFF.

The gene calls are TRBV9 and TRBJ1-2; perhaps TRBD1 as D (6 bases). Trimming stripped 3 bases from V and 4 bases from J, with 7 bases between. Germline CDR1 and CDR2: SGDLS and YYNGEE. The CDR3 runs to 12 residues. Written as DNA, the CDR3 is TGTGCCAGCAGCGACAGGGTCTATGGCTACACCTTC. Protein product: CASSDRVYGYTF.

This clone was picked up a small number of times. The chain is built from TRBV5-4 and TRBJ1-2, with D possibly TRBD1 on 6 matching bases. Trimming stripped 2 bases from V and 4 bases from J, with 15 bases between. CDR1 is SGHNT, CDR2 YYREEE, per germline (reference sequence). This CDR3 has 15 amino acids. The CDR3 protein is CASSFPGQLLYGYTF. Here the CDR3 DNA reads TGTGCCAGCAGCTTCCCGGGACAACTACTCTATGGCTACACCTTC.

The rearrangement joins TRBV5-4 to TRBJ1-1; weak D call: TRBD1 (5 bases). This CDR3 region has 14 residues. CDR1 is SGHNT, CDR2 YYREEE, per germline (reference sequence). V gave up 4 bases and J gave up 1 base, with 11 bases separating them. CDR3 in amino acids: CASSPRQSNTEAFF. The CDR3 DNA follows: TGTGCCAGCAGCCCTAGACAGTCGAACACTGAAGCTTTCTTT.